This T cell receptor beta chain derives from a study of shared clonotypes between healthy human individuals. Study-wide points: Relative to memory subsets, naive subsets generally showed larger estimated richness.

As to this clone: The antigen is unknown.

Cells designated naive CD8 were CD45RO-negative and were positively selected for CCR7, with terminally differentiated effector memory CD45RA+ cells excluded. Profiling relied on immunoSEQ multiplex PCR, and the TCRdb table lists in-frame clones only, not all of them. The sample has roughly 2 million clones; about 95% are singletons. Germline V gives CDR1 LGHNT, CDR2 FRNRAP. This CDR3 spans 14 amino acids. The J segment lost 2 bases and the V segment lost 2 bases, leaving 3 bases of the junction unmatched. Sequenced: naive CD8+ T cells sorted from blood. The TCR was taken from a man aged 18 to 35 in good health. This chain connects TRBV12-5 to TRBJ2-7; 7 bases are shared with TRBD1. The CDR3 DNA reads TGTGCTAGTGGTTTGACAGGGGACACCTACGAGCAGTACTTC. Translated, it gives CASGLTGDTYEQYF.